Presented here are 8 T cell receptor beta chains from one specimen sequenced in a study of T cell responses to AZD1222 COVID-19 vaccine. Measured with immunoSEQ multiplex PCR; TCRdb has only the in-frame clones, and not every one. Among some 130,000 clones listed, approximately 91% were seen once. The sample here was peripheral blood, taken on day 0 of AZD1222 vaccination. The source of these receptors is an adult in good health.

The genes are TRBV4-1 and TRBJ2-1; possibly TRBD2 for D (6 bases). Germline V gene lookup returns CDR1 MGHRA and CDR2 YSYEKL. Trimming removed 3 bases at V and 6 bases at J, with 18 bases between. This CDR3 is built from 16 residues. This CDR3 reads CASSQPERAVGNEQFF. The CDR3 nucleotides read TGCGCCAGCAGCCAGCCCGAGCGGGCGGTCGGCAATGAGCAGTTCTTC.

The V call is TRBV19, the J call TRBJ1-2; 10 bases map to TRBD1. Germline loops: CDR1 LNHDA, CDR2 SQIVND (reference sequence). This CDR3 is built from 15 residues. Trimming took 4 bases from V and 8 from J; bases not matched to a gene: 10. CDR3 amino acids: CASSTSGTGARGYTF. The CDR3 region has the DNA TGTGCCAGTAGTACCTCCGGGACAGGGGCCAGGGGCTACACCTTC.

This clone was observed a handful of times. The genes are TRBV2 and TRBJ1-3; 7 positions match TRBD1. Germline assignment: CDR1 SNHLY and CDR2 FYNNEI. With V trimmed by 8 bases and J by 0 bases, 19 bases remained unmatched. The CDR3 has 19 amino acids. The CDR3 reads CASPFLAVHRGPSGNTIYF. The CDR3 nucleotides are TGTGCCAGCCCTTTCTTGGCCGTTCACAGGGGCCCCTCTGGAAACACCATATATTTT.

This chain joins TRBV4-1 and TRBJ1-5; the D gene is possibly TRBD1 (5 bases). The V gene's germline CDR1 is MGHRA and CDR2 YSYEKL. The CDR3 runs 15 residues. V lost 3 bases, J lost 5 bases, and 14 bases lay in between. CDR3 region: CASSQAGTGYQPQHF. Here the CDR3 DNA reads TGCGCCAGCAGCCAGGCCGGGACGGGCTATCAGCCCCAGCATTTT.

This chain uses TRBV2 with TRBJ1-1; D not resolved. Germline-derived CDR1 and CDR2 are SNHLY and FYNNEI. The V end lost 7 bases, the J end lost 7 bases, and 10 bases lay between the germline ends. The CDR3 is 11 amino acids. CDR3 sequence reads: CASKKEVEAFF. CDR3 DNA sequence: TGTGCCAGCAAAAAAGAGGTTGAAGCTTTCTTT. The full variable domain, its missing parts supplied by reference TRBV2 and TRBJ1-1, is EPEVTQTPSHQVTQMGQEVILRCVPISNHLYFYWYRQILGQKVEFLVSFYNNEISEKSEIFDDQFSVERPDGSNFTLKIRSTKLEDSAMYFCASKKEVEAFFGQGTRLTVV.

The chain links TRBV10-3 to TRBJ1-6; TRBD1 matches 10 bases. Germline loops: CDR1 ENHRY, CDR2 SYGVKD. The CDR3 totals 14 residues. The V gene end was trimmed by 8 bases and the J gene end by 8 bases; junction bases not matched to a gene: 6. The CDR3 DNA sequence: TGTGCCATCCAGTCGGGGACAGGGGATTCACCCCTCCACTTT. It encodes CAIQSGTGDSPLHF.

This chain joins TRBV5-1 and TRBJ1-2; D unresolved. Germline assignment: CDR1 SGHRS and CDR2 YFSETQ. CDR3 length: 14 residues. Trimming removed 4 bases at V and 2 bases at J, with 12 bases between. The chain's CDR3 is CASSPTAGNYGYTF. CDR3 sequence (DNA): TGCGCCAGCAGCCCCACCGCGGGGAACTATGGCTACACCTTC. The variable domain in full, completed from reference TRBV5-1 and TRBJ1-2, reads KAGVTQTPRYLIKTRGQQVTLSCSPISGHRSVSWYQQTPGQGLQFLFEYFSETQRNKGNFPGRFSGRQFSNSRSEMNVSTLELGDSALYLCASSPTAGNYGYTFGSGTRLTVV.

This chain links TRBV2 with TRBJ1-1, with 7 bases that match TRBD1. The CDR3 is made up of 13 amino acids. Germline V CDR1 and CDR2: SNHLY, FYNNEI. After removal of 8 bases from V and 3 bases from J, the junction contained 6 bases not matched to a gene. The CDR3 loop reads CASSGQPDTEAFF. CDR3 DNA: TGTGCCAGCTCGGGACAGCCCGACACTGAAGCTTTCTTT.